Sequencing of this T cell receptor (beta chain) was carried out in a study of monozygotic twins with inflammatory bowel disease. With respect to this clonotype: Its antigen is undetermined.

Study findings and constraints: Distinct T cell subtypes could not be told apart.

cDNA for each sample came from eight separate reactions. TCRdb reprocessed the 5' RACE reads and reports one entry per CDR3 protein, with no DNA. Recorded here are 420,000 or so distinct CDR3 sequences; the top ten clones represent 2% to 3%. The germline V gene has CDR1 LNHNV and CDR2 YYDKDF (reference sequence). This CDR3 comprises 13 residues. Sequencing was performed on blood. J is TRBJ1-1 and V is TRBV15; with no DNA, the TCRdb D assignment of TRBD1 cannot be verified. The clonotype comes from a human donor with ulcerative colitis or Crohn's disease, or a healthy co-twin of an affected twin (not recorded which). The CDR3 here is CATSRTGRTEAFF.